This is a list of T cell receptor beta chains from one sample in a study of T cells after somatic rescue of genetic block. The table came from immunoSEQ multiplex PCR; TCRdb's copy has only in-frame clones and leaves some out. The profile shows roughly 65,000 clones, roughly 90% of them singletons. The sequencing sample was made of peripheral blood mononuclear cells (PBMCs). The receptor set was obtained from a man aged 35 to 55. The CDR3 runs from the conserved cysteine through the conserved F or W. The D gene is left open where the match is weak. For some rows the clone size is stated as once, few or many, or as a class when expanded; others skip it.

size: NA
J: TRBJ2-7
D: NA
V: TRBV11-3
CDR3: CASSLRRDYEQYF
DNA: TGTGCCAGCAGCTTACGCAGGGACTACGAGCAGTACTTC

size: NA
J: TRBJ1-2
D: NA
V: TRBV29-1
CDR3: CSVDGDYGYTF
DNA: TGCAGCGTGGATGGGGACTATGGCTACACCTTC

size: NA
J: TRBJ2-5
D: TRBD2
V: TRBV27
CDR3: CASSLLAGQETQYF
DNA: TGTGCCAGCAGTTTATTAGCGGGGCAAGAGACCCAGTACTTC

size: NA
J: TRBJ1-1
D: NA
V: TRBV19
CDR3: CASSSQLDSHTEAFF
DNA: TGTGCCAGTAGTTCCCAACTCGATTCACATACTGAAGCTTTCTTT

size: NA
J: TRBJ1-1
D: TRBD1
V: TRBV7-6
CDR3: CASSSGQGRVMNTEAFF
DNA: TGTGCCAGCAGCTCGGGACAGGGGAGGGTTATGAACACTGAAGCTTTCTTT

size: NA
J: TRBJ2-7
D: NA
V: TRBV18
CDR3: CASSQADYEQYF
DNA: TGTGCCAGCTCACAGGCAGACTACGAGCAGTACTTC

size: NA
J: TRBJ2-1
D: TRBD2
V: TRBV6-1
CDR3: CASSLLAGARNEQFF
DNA: TGTGCCAGCAGCCTGCTAGCGGGGGCACGCAATGAGCAGTTCTTC

size: NA
J: TRBJ1-5
D: NA
V: TRBV9
CDR3: CASSAGTGFQPQHF
DNA: TGTGCCAGCAGCGCAGGAACAGGGTTCCAGCCCCAGCATTTT

size: NA
J: TRBJ2-7
D: NA
V: TRBV4-1
CDR3: CASSQVDLGVTYEQYF
DNA: TGCGCCAGCAGCCAAGTCGATTTGGGGGTTACCTACGAGCAGTACTTC

size: NA
J: TRBJ2-5
D: NA
V: TRBV6-1
CDR3: CASSEETGRRETQYF
DNA: TGTGCCAGCAGTGAAGAGACGGGGAGGAGGGAGACCCAGTACTTC

size: NA
J: TRBJ2-7
D: NA
V: TRBV6-5
CDR3: CASSSPRTYEQYF
DNA: TGTGCCAGCAGTTCCCCGAGGACCTACGAGCAGTACTTC

size: NA
J: TRBJ1-2
D: NA
V: TRBV5-1
CDR3: CASSIDSDYGYTF
DNA: TGCGCCAGCAGCATAGACAGTGACTATGGCTACACCTTC

size: NA
J: TRBJ1-4
D: NA
V: TRBV2
CDR3: CASSDRRGANEKLFF
DNA: TGTGCCAGCAGTGATCGTAGGGGGGCTAATGAAAAACTGTTTTTT

size: NA
J: TRBJ1-4
D: NA
V: TRBV4-1
CDR3: CASSQERRAYREKLFF
DNA: TGCGCCAGCAGCCAAGAACGGAGGGCTTATCGGGAAAAACTGTTTTTT

size: NA
J: TRBJ2-7
D: NA
V: TRBV27
CDR3: CASSLYSLAGQSYEQYF
DNA: TGTGCCAGCAGTTTATATTCGCTGGCGGGGCAGTCCTACGAGCAGTACTTC

size: NA
J: TRBJ2-7
D: NA
V: TRBV9
CDR3: CASSAGTRAYEQYF
DNA: TGTGCCAGCAGCGCTGGGACACGCGCCTACGAGCAGTACTTC

size: NA
J: TRBJ1-1
D: NA
V: TRBV11-3
CDR3: CASSLGSAYGGQANTEAFF
DNA: TGTGCCAGCAGCTTAGGGTCGGCCTACGGGGGTCAGGCGAACACTGAAGCTTTCTTT

size: NA
J: TRBJ2-2
D: TRBD2
V: TRBV27
CDR3: CASRNHRTSGTGELFF
DNA: TGTGCCAGCAGAAATCACAGGACTAGCGGGACCGGGGAGCTGTTTTTT

size: NA
J: TRBJ1-1
D: NA
V: TRBV18
CDR3: CASSPLGSENTEAFF
DNA: TGTGCCAGCTCACCCCTGGGCTCAGAGAACACTGAAGCTTTCTTT

size: NA
J: TRBJ1-6
D: NA
V: TRBV5-3
CDR3: CARSIGQLNSPLHF
DNA: TGTGCCAGAAGCATAGGGCAGCTCAATTCACCCCTCCACTTT

size: NA
J: TRBJ1-4
D: TRBD1
V: TRBV5-6
CDR3: CASLRQGNEKLFF
DNA: TGTGCCAGCCTAAGACAGGGGAATGAAAAACTGTTTTTT

size: NA
J: TRBJ2-1
D: TRBD2
V: TRBV4-1
CDR3: CASSQGGLVRFF
DNA: TGCGCCAGCAGCCAAGGGGGACTAGTAAGGTTCTTC

size: NA
J: TRBJ2-6
D: NA
V: TRBV5-5
CDR3: CASSLPGLSGANVLTF
DNA: TGTGCCAGCAGCTTACCCGGACTCTCTGGGGCCAACGTCCTGACTTTC

size: NA
J: TRBJ1-1
D: NA
V: TRBV30
CDR3: CAWKGQGWGNTEAFF
DNA: TGTGCCTGGAAGGGTCAGGGGTGGGGTAACACTGAAGCTTTCTTT

size: once
J: TRBJ2-2
D: NA
V: TRBV10-3
CDR3: CAISDSEVGTGELFF
DNA: TGTGCCATCAGTGACTCCGAAGTGGGAACCGGGGAGCTGTTTTTT

size: NA
J: TRBJ1-5
D: TRBD1
V: TRBV5-1
CDR3: CASSSGQINQPQHF
DNA: TGCGCCAGCAGCTCGGGACAGATCAATCAGCCCCAGCATTTT

size: NA
J: TRBJ2-7
D: TRBD1
V: TRBV28
CDR3: CASSPTGQRGSYEQYF
DNA: TGTGCCAGCAGTCCCACGGGACAGCGAGGCTCCTACGAGCAGTACTTC

size: NA
J: TRBJ2-1
D: NA
V: TRBV7-6
CDR3: CASREGASGNEQFF
DNA: TGTGCCAGCAGAGAGGGGGCTAGCGGCAATGAGCAGTTCTTC

size: NA
J: TRBJ2-3
D: NA
V: TRBV4-3
CDR3: CASSPKWGDTQYF
DNA: TGCGCCAGCAGCCCGAAGTGGGGAGATACGCAGTATTTT

size: NA
J: TRBJ1-1
D: NA
V: TRBV19
CDR3: CASSIVRGRVTEAFF
DNA: TGTGCCAGTAGTATCGTACGAGGGAGGGTCACTGAAGCTTTCTTT

size: NA
J: TRBJ2-2
D: NA
V: TRBV15
CDR3: CATTNQFLSTGPTGELFF
DNA: TGTGCCACCACCAATCAATTTCTGTCTACGGGACCCACCGGGGAGCTGTTTTTT

size: NA
J: TRBJ1-3
D: TRBD1
V: TRBV5-4
CDR3: CASSLQGFGNTIYF
DNA: TGTGCCAGCAGCCTACAGGGGTTTGGAAACACCATATATTTT

size: NA
J: TRBJ1-5
D: NA
V: TRBV6-5
CDR3: CASTPRAGNQPQHF
DNA: TGTGCCAGCACCCCCAGGGCGGGCAATCAGCCCCAGCATTTT

size: once
J: TRBJ2-6
D: NA
V: TRBV5-5
CDR3: CASSLKGSGANVLTF
DNA: TGTGCCAGCAGCCTAAAGGGTTCTGGGGCCAACGTCCTGACTTTC

size: NA
J: TRBJ2-7
D: NA
V: TRBV19
CDR3: CASSIAGETYEQYF
DNA: TGTGCCAGTAGTATAGCCGGGGAAACCTACGAGCAGTACTTC

size: NA
J: TRBJ2-7
D: NA
V: TRBV6-5
CDR3: CASSYHPASGEQYF
DNA: TGTGCCAGCAGTTATCATCCCGCCTCGGGGGAGCAGTACTTC

size: NA
J: TRBJ1-5
D: TRBD1
V: TRBV27
CDR3: CASSPRDRGLNQPQHF
DNA: TGTGCCAGCAGTCCCCGGGACAGGGGGCTGAATCAGCCCCAGCATTTT

size: NA
J: TRBJ1-2
D: TRBD1
V: TRBV2
CDR3: CASSRDRSPNYGYTF
DNA: TGTGCCAGCAGTAGGGACAGGAGTCCTAACTATGGCTACACCTTC

size: NA
J: TRBJ1-4
D: TRBD1
V: TRBV18
CDR3: CASSPQAGGANEKLFF
DNA: TGTGCCAGCTCACCCCAGGCAGGGGGGGCTAATGAAAAACTGTTTTTT

size: NA
J: TRBJ2-2
D: TRBD1
V: TRBV6-1
CDR3: CASSENGWGTGGPGELFF
DNA: TGTGCCAGCAGTGAAAACGGATGGGGGACAGGGGGCCCCGGGGAGCTGTTTTTT

size: NA
J: TRBJ2-7
D: NA
V: TRBV10-3
CDR3: CAIRGPFEQYF
DNA: TGTGCCATCAGGGGACCGTTCGAGCAGTACTTC

size: NA
J: TRBJ2-2
D: TRBD2
V: TRBV5-1
CDR3: CASSLVPSGGAGELFF
DNA: TGCGCCAGCAGCTTGGTCCCTAGCGGGGGGGCCGGGGAGCTGTTTTTT

size: NA
J: TRBJ1-5
D: TRBD1
V: TRBV18
CDR3: CASSPGQGDQPQHF
DNA: TGTGCCAGCTCACCAGGGCAGGGGGACCAGCCCCAGCATTTT

size: NA
J: TRBJ1-5
D: NA
V: TRBV4-1
CDR3: CASSLKEPSPEPQHF
DNA: TGCGCCAGCAGCCTGAAGGAGCCCTCCCCGGAGCCCCAGCATTTT

size: NA
J: TRBJ1-4
D: NA
V: TRBV5-1
CDR3: CASSHLGGVTNEKLFF
DNA: TGCGCCAGCAGCCACCTTGGGGGCGTCACTAATGAAAAACTGTTTTTT

size: NA
J: TRBJ1-2
D: NA
V: TRBV19
CDR3: CASSISRRLTGASYGYTF
DNA: TGTGCCAGTAGTATAAGTCGGAGGTTAACGGGGGCGAGCTATGGCTACACCTTC

size: once
J: TRBJ2-1
D: NA
V: TRBV7-2
CDR3: CASSLSSIGSSYNEQFF
DNA: TGTGCCAGCAGCTTAAGTAGTATAGGAAGCTCCTACAATGAGCAGTTCTTC